This T cell receptor (beta chain) is drawn from a study of T cell responses to AZD1222 COVID-19 vaccine. TCRdb's copy holds only in-frame clones and misses some; the assay was immunoSEQ multiplex PCR. The profile covers 150,000 to 200,000 clones, with 90% to 95% appearing a single time and roughly 5.5% taken by the ten largest. Study-wide findings and caveats: Scientists sampled the repertoires only once the peak T cell response had passed. Distributed over spike, vaccine-associated CD4 TCRs predominated at 160-218 and 743-854. Per reports, nearly half of all spike-specific TCRs target regions that are unmutated in variants. There were mostly white British donors and more females than males, and clonal diversity was possibly underestimated.

Trimming removed 5 bases from V and 4 bases from J; junction bases left unmatched: 9. Germline V gives CDR1 GTSNPN, CDR2 SVGIG (reference sequence). This CDR3 is 15 amino acids long. Regarding this clone: Its antigen is unknown.

This specimen consisted of peripheral blood, obtained 28 days after the second AZD1222 dose. The TCR comes from an adult who received the AZD1222 COVID-19 vaccine. The chain has TRBV30 and TRBJ2-1, with TRBD2 matching over 9 bases. The CDR3, as DNA: TGTGCCTGGGGAAGCCTAGCGGGGATTTACAATGAGCAGTTCTTC. Protein: CAWGSLAGIYNEQFF. Supplemented by reference TRBV30 and TRBJ2-1, the full variable domain reads SQTIHQWPATLVQPVGSPLSLECTVEGTSNPNLYWYRQAAGRGLQLLFYSVGIGQISSEVPQNLSASRPQDRQFILSSKKLLLSDSGFYLCAWGSLAGIYNEQFFGPGTRLTVL.